This T cell receptor (beta chain) originates from a study of blood T cell repertoires in COVID-19. Study members were between roughly 18 and 100 years old and lived in fewer than 30 US regions. TCRdb's table, derived via immunoSEQ multiplex PCR, lists solely in-frame clones and lacks some. The table shows fewer than 250,000 clones, with roughly 87% occurring only once. Looked up from germline, CDR1 is LNHNV and CDR2 is YYDKDF (reference sequence). The CDR3 spans 15 residues. J was trimmed by 1 base and V by 2 bases; bases with no gene match: 5. The V gene is TRBV15, the J gene TRBJ2-7; TRBD1 matches at 7 bases. Source material: PBMCs or T cells enriched from blood (not recorded which). This TCR derives from a man aged 30 to 45 in a cohort exposed to, infected with or recovered from COVID-19 (not recorded which). The CDR3 spells CATSRSSGQSYEQYF. CDR3 coding DNA: TGTGCCACCAGCAGATCTTCGGGACAGTCCTACGAGCAGTACTTC. The whole variable domain, remainder taken from reference TRBV15 and TRBJ2-7, is DAMVIQNPRYQVTQFGKPVTLSCSQTLNHNVMYWYQQKSSQAPKLLFHYYDKDFNNEADTPDNFQSRRPNTSFCFLDIRSPGLGDTAMYLCATSRSSGQSYEQYFGPGTRLTVT.